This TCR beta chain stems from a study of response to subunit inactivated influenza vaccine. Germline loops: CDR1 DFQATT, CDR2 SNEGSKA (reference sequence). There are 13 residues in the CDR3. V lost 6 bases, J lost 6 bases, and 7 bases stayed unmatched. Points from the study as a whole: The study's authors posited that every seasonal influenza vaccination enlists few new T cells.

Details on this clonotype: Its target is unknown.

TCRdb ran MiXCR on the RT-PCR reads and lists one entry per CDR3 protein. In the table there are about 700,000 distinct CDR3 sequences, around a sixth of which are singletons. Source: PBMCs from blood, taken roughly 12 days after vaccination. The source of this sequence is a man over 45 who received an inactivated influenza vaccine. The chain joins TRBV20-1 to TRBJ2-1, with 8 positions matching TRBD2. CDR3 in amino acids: CSAQSGTSNEQFF. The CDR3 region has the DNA TGCAGTGCCCAGTCCGGGACTAGCAATGAGCAGTTCTTC.